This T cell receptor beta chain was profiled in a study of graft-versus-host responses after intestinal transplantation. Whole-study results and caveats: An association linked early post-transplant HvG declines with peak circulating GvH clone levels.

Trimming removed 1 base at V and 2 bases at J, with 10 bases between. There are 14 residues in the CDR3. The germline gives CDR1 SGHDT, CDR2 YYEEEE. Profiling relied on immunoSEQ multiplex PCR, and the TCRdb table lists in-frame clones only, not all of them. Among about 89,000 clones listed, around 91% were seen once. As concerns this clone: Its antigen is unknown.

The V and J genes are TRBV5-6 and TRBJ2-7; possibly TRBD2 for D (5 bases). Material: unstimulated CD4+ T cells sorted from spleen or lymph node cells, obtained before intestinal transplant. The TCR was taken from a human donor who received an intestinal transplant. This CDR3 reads CASSLTAATYEQYF. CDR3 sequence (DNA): TGTGCCAGCAGCTTGACAGCGGCCACCTACGAGCAGTACTTC.